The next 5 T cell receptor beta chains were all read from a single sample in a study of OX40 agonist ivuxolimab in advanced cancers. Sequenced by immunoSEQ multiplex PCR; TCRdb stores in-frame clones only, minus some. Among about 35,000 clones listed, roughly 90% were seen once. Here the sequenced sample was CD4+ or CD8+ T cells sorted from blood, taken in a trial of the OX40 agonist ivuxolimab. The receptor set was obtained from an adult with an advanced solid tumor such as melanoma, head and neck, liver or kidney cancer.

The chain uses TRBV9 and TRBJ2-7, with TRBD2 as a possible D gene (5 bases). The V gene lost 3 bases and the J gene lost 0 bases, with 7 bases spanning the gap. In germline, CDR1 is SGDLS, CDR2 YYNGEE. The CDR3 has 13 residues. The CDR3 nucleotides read TGTGCCAGCAGCGGGAGGACCTCCTACGAGCAGTACTTC. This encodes CASSGRTSYEQYF.

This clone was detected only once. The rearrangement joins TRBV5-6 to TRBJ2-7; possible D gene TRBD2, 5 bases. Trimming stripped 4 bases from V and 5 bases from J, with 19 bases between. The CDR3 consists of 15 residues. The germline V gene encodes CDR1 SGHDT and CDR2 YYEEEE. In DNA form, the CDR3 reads TGTGCCAGCAGCCCTAGCCGCTATATACAAAACGAGCAGTACTTC. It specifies CASSPSRYIQNEQYF.

CDR3 sequence reads: CASSLRLAGGELFF. In DNA, the CDR3 is TGCGCCAGCAGCTTAAGACTAGCCGGCGGGGAGCTGTTTTTT. The V and J genes are TRBV5-1 and TRBJ2-2, with 7 positions matching TRBD2. The V and J ends lost 2 bases and 7 bases, in that order; junction bases with no gene match: 5. CDR1 is SGHRS, CDR2 YFSETQ, per germline. This CDR3 is 14 amino acids long.

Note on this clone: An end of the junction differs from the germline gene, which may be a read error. CDR3 in DNA: TGTGCTAGCAGCCCCGGGACTTACACAGATACGCAGTATTTT. This gives the protein CASSPGTYTDTQYF. The chain employs TRBV7-7 and TRBJ2-3, with D perhaps matching TRBD2 (6 bases). Germline lookup yields CDR1 SSHAT and CDR2 FNYEAQ (reference sequence). CDR3 length: 14 residues.

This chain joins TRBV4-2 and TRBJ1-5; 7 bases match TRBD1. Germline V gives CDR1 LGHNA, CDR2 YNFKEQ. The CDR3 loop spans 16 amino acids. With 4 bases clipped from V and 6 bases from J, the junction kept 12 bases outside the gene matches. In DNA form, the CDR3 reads TGTGCCAGCAGCCTCGCCCACAGGACAGGAGGTCAGCCCCAGCATTTT. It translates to CASSLAHRTGGQPQHF.